Ten or more counts support the clone carrying this TCR beta chain. In the library, unique molecular identifiers were attached to individual cDNA molecules. TCRdb re-called the RACE reads with MiXCR, one entry per CDR3 protein. The repertoire holds under 450,000 distinct CDR3 sequences, with around 5% as singletons. These data come from a study of human T cells and chemical hapten exposure. This CDR3 contains 13 residues. V was clipped by 7 bases and J by 2 bases, with 11 bases between them. Described time point: patch test 1, 2 weeks after DPC sensitization. Treatment noted: therapeutic diphenylcyclopropenone sensitization with weekly scalp DPC.

The sample was whole blood, taken in connection with sensitization to the hapten diphenylcyclopropenone (DPC). This clonotype originated in a woman aged 45-65 years with alopecia areata. Some clones in this sample may be carry-over from other donors' samples. This chain joins TRBV12-3 or TRBV12-4 and TRBJ1-1; D not certain. CDR3 sequence: CASTLDRNTEAFF. In DNA form, the CDR3 reads TGTGCCAGCACCCTCGACCGCAACACTGAAGCTTTCTTT.